This entry lists 10 T cell receptor beta chains sequenced from one sample in a study of T cells after posttransplantation cyclophosphamide. Libraries were prepared by immunoSEQ multiplex PCR; TCRdb keeps only in-frame clonotypes and omits some of them. The specimen gives some 40,000 clones without singletons; the ten biggest hold 2.5%. Sequencing used PBMCs. These receptors were collected from a man aged 50-59 years in good health, CMV-negative, and a related stem cell transplant donor.

In its sample, this clone was seen many times. The rearrangement joins TRBV13 to TRBJ2-7; D might be TRBD2 (6 bases). The CDR3 spans 11 residues. The germline V gene encodes CDR1 PRHDT and CDR2 FYEKMQ (reference sequence). Trimming left V 5 bases short and J 4 bases short, with 6 bases between. CDR3 residues: CASSRGYEQYF. The CDR3, as DNA: TGTGCCAGCAGCCGGGGGTACGAGCAGTACTTC. Using reference TRBV13 and TRBJ2-7 for the parts outside the CDR3, the full variable domain is AAGVIQSPRHLIKEKRETATLKCYPIPRHDTVYWYQQGPGQDPQFLISFYEKMQSDKGSIPDRFSAQQFSDYHSELNMSSLELGDSALYFCASSRGYEQYFGPGTRLTVT.

There are a few counts of this clone. This sequence joins TRBV13 and TRBJ2-7; 8 bases agree with TRBD2. Germline loops: CDR1 PRHDT, CDR2 FYEKMQ (reference sequence). This CDR3 is built from 16 residues. Trimming took 0 bases from V and 0 from J; bases not matched to a gene: 4. DNA of the CDR3: TGTGCCAGCAGCTTAGGGTCTCTAGCGGGCTCCTACGAGCAGTACTTC. Encoded protein: CASSLGSLAGSYEQYF.

The gene calls are TRBV11-2 and TRBJ2-5, with D possibly TRBD1 on 5 matching bases. The DNA matches TRBJ2-7 better at its end, which makes the J call doubtful. Germline V gives CDR1 SGHAT, CDR2 FQNNGV. CDR3 length equals 13 residues. CDR3 nucleotides: TGTGCCAGCAGCCCAGGGTTGGCCTACGAGCAGTACTTC. Its translation: CASSPGLAYEQYF.

This clone was counted many times. The CDR3 loop reads CASSHGTGGTEAFF. CDR3 coding DNA: TGCGCCAGCAGCCATGGGACAGGGGGCACTGAAGCTTTCTTT. This chain joins TRBV5-1 and TRBJ1-1; 11 bases are a match to TRBD1. J gave up 4 bases and V 4 bases, and 3 bases lay outside the gene matches. The CDR3 is 14 residues long. Per germline, CDR1 SGHRS and CDR2 YFSETQ.

The sample holds a few counts of this clone. The chain combines TRBV2 with TRBJ2-5; no definite D call. The DNA end lines up better with TRBJ2-7; the J call may be wrong. The CDR3 spans 12 residues. Per the germline V gene, CDR1 is SNHLY and CDR2 is FYNNEI. The CDR3 sequence: CAMHQTPYEQYF. CDR3 bases: TGTGCCATGCACCAAACCCCTTACGAGCAGTACTTC.

This clone was recorded at least ten times. The junction does not match germline at one end; this may be a read error. This chain links TRBV27 with TRBJ2-7, with 10 nucleotides matching TRBD1. This CDR3 region has 19 residues. Germline-derived CDR1 and CDR2 are MNHEY and SMNVEV (reference sequence). CDR3 in DNA: TGTGCCAGCAGCTTATGGGACAGGGGACGCCCCCCCTCCTCCTACGAGCAGTACTTC. Translating it yields CASSLWDRGRPPSSYEQYF.

Ten or more counts support this clone. The gene calls are TRBV27 and TRBJ1-1; D is possibly TRBD1 (5 bases). The CDR3 is 13 amino acids. Germline V CDR1 and CDR2: MNHEY, SMNVEV (reference sequence). The V gene lost 2 bases and the J gene lost 3 bases, with 7 bases spanning the gap. The CDR3: CASSLGRDTEAFF. The CDR3 DNA is TGTGCCAGCAGTTTAGGCAGGGACACTGAAGCTTTCTTT.

The sample holds many counts of this clone. V is TRBV5-8 and J is TRBJ1-1; a weak D match, TRBD1 (5 bases). The CDR3 runs 13 residues. Trimming left V 3 bases short and J 4 bases short, with 10 bases between. Germline CDR1 is SGHTS and CDR2 is YDEGEE. As DNA, the CDR3 is TGTGCCAGCAGCTCCTCAGGGTCCACTGAAGCTTTCTTT. Amino acid sequence: CASSSSGSTEAFF.

The table lists this clone with many counts. The genes are TRBV19 and TRBJ1-5, with 7 bases fitting TRBD1. Germline V gives CDR1 LNHDA, CDR2 SQIVND (reference sequence). The CDR3 is 18 amino acids. The V segment lost 3 bases and the J segment 5 bases; nucleotides outside the gene matches: 16. CDR3 sequence: CASSIFAQRQGGHQPQHF. Here the CDR3 DNA reads TGTGCCAGTAGTATTTTTGCCCAACGACAGGGCGGGCATCAGCCCCAGCATTTT.

This clone was detected ten times or more. J is TRBJ2-3 and V is TRBV5-4; 7 bases map to TRBD1. The trim removed 1 base at V and 3 bases at J, leaving 8 bases unmatched. The CDR3 sequence is 16 residues long. Germline V gene lookup returns CDR1 SGHNT and CDR2 YYREEE (reference sequence). The CDR3 protein is CASSLYRGGRTDTQYF. DNA of the CDR3: TGTGCCAGCAGCTTGTACAGGGGTGGACGAACAGATACGCAGTATTTT.